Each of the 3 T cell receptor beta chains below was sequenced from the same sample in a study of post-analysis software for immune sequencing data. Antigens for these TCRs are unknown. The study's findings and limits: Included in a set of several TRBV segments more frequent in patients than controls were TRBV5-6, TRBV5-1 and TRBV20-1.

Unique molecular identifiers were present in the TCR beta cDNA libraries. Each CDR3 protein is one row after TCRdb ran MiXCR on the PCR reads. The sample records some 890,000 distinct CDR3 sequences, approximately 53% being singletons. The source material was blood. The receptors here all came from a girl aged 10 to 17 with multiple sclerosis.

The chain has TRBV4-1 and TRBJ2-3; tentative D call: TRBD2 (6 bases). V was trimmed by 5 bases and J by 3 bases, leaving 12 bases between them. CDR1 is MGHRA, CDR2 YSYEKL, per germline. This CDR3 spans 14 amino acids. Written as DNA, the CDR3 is TGCGCCAGCAGCGAATCTAGCGTTACAGATACGCAGTATTTT. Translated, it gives CASSESSVTDTQYF.

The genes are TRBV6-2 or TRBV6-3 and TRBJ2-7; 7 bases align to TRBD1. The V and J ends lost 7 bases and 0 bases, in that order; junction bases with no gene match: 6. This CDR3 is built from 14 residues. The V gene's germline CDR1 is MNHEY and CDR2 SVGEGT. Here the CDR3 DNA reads TGTGCCAGCAACCAGGGGGATAGCTCCTACGAGCAGTACTTC. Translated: CASNQGDSSYEQYF.

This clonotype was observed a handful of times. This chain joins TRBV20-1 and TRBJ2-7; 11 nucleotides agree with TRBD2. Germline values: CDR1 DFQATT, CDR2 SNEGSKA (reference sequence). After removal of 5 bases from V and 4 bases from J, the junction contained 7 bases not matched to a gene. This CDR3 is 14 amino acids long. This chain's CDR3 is CSAVSSGRRYEQYF. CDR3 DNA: TGCAGTGCTGTCTCTAGCGGGAGGAGGTACGAGCAGTACTTC.